Sequencing of this T cell receptor (beta chain) was carried out in a study of cytomegalovirus exposure and HLA in healthy donors. Across the whole study: Researchers previously reported finding fewer than 140 million unique TCR beta sequences from about 200 million T cells. General study findings and limits: There was a cluster of highly shared sequence variants that was likely a sequencing artifact. CMV antigen specificity was confirmed in vitro for three CMV-associated chains.

The CDR3 extends over 15 amino acids. From germline, CDR1 is MDHEN and CDR2 SYDVKM. A note on this clone: Its antigen is currently unknown.

In the PCR, 60 Vbeta and 13 Jbeta primers were used. Libraries were prepared by immunoSEQ multiplex PCR; TCRdb keeps only in-frame clonotypes and omits some of them. Of some 110,000 clones listed, over 60% are singletons. The specimen sequenced was PBMCs. This TCR derives from a woman between 18 and 29 years old in good health and CMV-seropositive. This chain links TRBV28 with TRBJ2-5, with D possibly TRBD1 on 5 matching bases. The DNA end lines up better with TRBJ2-7; the J call may be wrong. DNA for the CDR3: TGTGCCAGCAGTCCCCCAGGGCACGCGGCCCACGAGCAGTACTTC. Protein: CASSPPGHAAHEQYF.